The clone carrying this T cell receptor beta chain occurred a few times. No antigen is known for it. Trimming pared 4 bases from V and 4 bases from J, leaving 15 bases between. The CDR3 is 15 amino acids. Germline CDR1 is LGHDT and CDR2 is YNNKEL (reference sequence). The data are from a study of response to subunit inactivated influenza vaccine. Study findings and constraints: Every seasonal influenza vaccination brings in few new T cells, the authors suggested.

TCRdb re-called the RT-PCR reads with MiXCR, one entry per CDR3 protein. The sample lists fewer than 800,000 distinct CDR3 sequences; 15% to 19% were seen once. The genes are TRBV3-1 and TRBJ2-3, with D maybe TRBD2 (5 bases). The material sequenced was PBMCs from blood, taken 11 to 12 days after vaccination. The clonotype was recovered from a man aged 45-65 years who received an inactivated influenza vaccine. CDR3 region: CASSPLRDFPDTQYF. CDR3 nucleotides: TGTGCCAGCAGCCCCCTACGGGATTTCCCAGATACGCAGTATTTT.